This passage covers 5 T cell receptor beta chains from one sample sequenced in a study of T cell responses to AZD1222 COVID-19 vaccine. Assay: immunoSEQ multiplex PCR; the TCRdb copy retains only in-frame clones and omits some. In the table there are more than 80,000 clones, around 85% of which are singletons. The starting material was peripheral blood, obtained 28 days after the second AZD1222 dose. These receptor sequences come from an adult who received the AZD1222 COVID-19 vaccine.

The V call is TRBV3-1 (or the pseudogene TRBV3-2), the J call TRBJ1-4; weak D call: TRBD1 (5 bases). This CDR3 is 16 amino acids long. The V gene lost 0 bases and the J gene lost 7 bases, with 15 bases spanning the gap. The germline gives CDR1 LGHDT, CDR2 YNNKEL (reference sequence). CDR3 sequence (DNA): TGTGCCAGCAGCCAAGAGAGGGGAGCCCGAAGTGAAAAACTGTTTTTT. Translation: CASSQERGARSEKLFF.

The V call is TRBV28, the J call TRBJ1-5, with D perhaps TRBD1 (6 bases). The germline gives CDR1 MDHEN, CDR2 SYDVKM. V was trimmed by 9 bases and J by 11 bases, leaving 20 bases between them. The CDR3 loop spans 13 amino acids. CDR3 region: CASIPGQGRTQHF. In DNA, the CDR3 is TGTGCCAGTATCCCCGGCCAGGGGAGGACCCAGCATTTT.

This clone has only a few counts. The CDR3 here is CASSPKGANTEAFF. Written as DNA, the CDR3 is TGTGCCAGCTCACCGAAAGGGGCCAACACTGAAGCTTTCTTT. The J gene is TRBJ1-1, the V gene TRBV18, with D possibly TRBD1 on 5 matching bases. The CDR3 sequence is 14 residues long. V gave up 3 bases and J gave up 2 bases, with 10 bases separating them. From germline, CDR1 is KGHSH and CDR2 LQKENI.

The chain links TRBV5-4 to TRBJ2-2, with D unclear. V gave up 1 base and J gave up 2 bases, with 9 bases separating them. The CDR3 has 15 amino acids. Looked up from germline, CDR1 is SGHNT and CDR2 is YYREEE (reference sequence). CDR3: CASSLPGQNTGELFF. In DNA, the CDR3 is TGTGCCAGCAGCTTGCCTGGGCAAAACACCGGGGAGCTGTTTTTT.

This chain connects TRBV5-4 to TRBJ2-7; tentative D call: TRBD2 (6 bases). The germline V gene encodes CDR1 SGHNT and CDR2 YYREEE (reference sequence). V was trimmed by 0 bases and J by 7 bases, leaving 17 bases between them. The CDR3 covers 15 residues. CDR3 sequence (DNA): TGTGCCAGCAGCTTGGAGGGACTCCGGGGCGGAGAGCAGTACTTC. Residues: CASSLEGLRGGEQYF. The complete variable domain, with remaining parts taken from reference TRBV5-4 and TRBJ2-7, reads ETGVTQSPTHLIKTRGQQVTLRCSSQSGHNTVSWYQQALGQGPQFIFQYYREEENGRGNFPPRFSGLQFPNYSSELNVNALELDDSALYLCASSLEGLRGGEQYFGPGTRLTVT.